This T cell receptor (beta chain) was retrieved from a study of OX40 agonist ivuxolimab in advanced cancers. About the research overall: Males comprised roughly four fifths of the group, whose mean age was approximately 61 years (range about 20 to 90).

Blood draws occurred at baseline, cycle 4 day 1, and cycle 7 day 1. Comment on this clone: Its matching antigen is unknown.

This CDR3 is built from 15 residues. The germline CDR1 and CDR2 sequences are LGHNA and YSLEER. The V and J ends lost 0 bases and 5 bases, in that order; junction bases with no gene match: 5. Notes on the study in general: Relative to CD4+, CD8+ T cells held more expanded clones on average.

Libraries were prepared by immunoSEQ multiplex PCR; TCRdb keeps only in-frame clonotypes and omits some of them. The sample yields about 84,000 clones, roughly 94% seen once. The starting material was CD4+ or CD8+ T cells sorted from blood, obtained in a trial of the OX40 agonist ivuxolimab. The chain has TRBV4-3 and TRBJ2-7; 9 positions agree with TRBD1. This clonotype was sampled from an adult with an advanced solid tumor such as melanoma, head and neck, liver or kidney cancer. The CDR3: CASSQERDRVHEQYF. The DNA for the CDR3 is TGCGCCAGCAGCCAAGAACGGGACAGGGTGCACGAGCAGTACTTC.